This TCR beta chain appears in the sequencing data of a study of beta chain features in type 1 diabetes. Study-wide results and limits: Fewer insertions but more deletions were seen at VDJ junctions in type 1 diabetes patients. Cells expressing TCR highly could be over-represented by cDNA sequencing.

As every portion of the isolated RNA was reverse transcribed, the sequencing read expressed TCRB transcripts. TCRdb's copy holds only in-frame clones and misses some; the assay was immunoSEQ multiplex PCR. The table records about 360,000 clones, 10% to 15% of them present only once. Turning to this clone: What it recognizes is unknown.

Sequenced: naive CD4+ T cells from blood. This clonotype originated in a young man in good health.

The CDR3: CAWSLTGGRTEAFF. CDR3 in DNA: TGTGCCTGGAGTCTGACAGGGGGACGGACTGAAGCTTTCTTT. The chain has TRBV30 and TRBJ1-1, with 9 bases matching TRBD1. Germline loops: CDR1 GTSNPN, CDR2 SVGIG (reference sequence). The CDR3 length is 14 residues. Trimming at V came to 2 bases and at J to 5 bases, leaving 6 bases not matched to a gene.